This TCR beta chain is drawn from a study of identical twins. Findings and caveats of the study: For out-of-frame beta sequences, excess twin sharing was weaker. Cord blood beta clonotypes that were abundant carried fewer insertions, and memory repertoires showed no such trend.

In its sample, this clonotype was seen many times. Its antigen is undetermined. TCRdb reprocessed the 5' RACE reads via MiXCR and lists one record per CDR3 protein. The sample holds about 390,000 distinct CDR3 sequences, about 9% seen once. All donors comprised healthy Caucasians. The CDR3 runs to 17 residues. The germline gives CDR1 SGHDT, CDR2 YYEEEE. V was cut by 5 bases and J by 0 bases, with 20 bases left in between. This sequence was found in a woman in her forties or fifties in good health. Input material: naive T cells sorted from blood. The genes are TRBV5-6 and TRBJ1-2; no firm D call. The CDR3 coding sequence is TGTGCCAGCAGTCGGACCCGACCCCCCACCGCTAACTATGGCTACACCTTC. Protein product: CASSRTRPPTANYGYTF.